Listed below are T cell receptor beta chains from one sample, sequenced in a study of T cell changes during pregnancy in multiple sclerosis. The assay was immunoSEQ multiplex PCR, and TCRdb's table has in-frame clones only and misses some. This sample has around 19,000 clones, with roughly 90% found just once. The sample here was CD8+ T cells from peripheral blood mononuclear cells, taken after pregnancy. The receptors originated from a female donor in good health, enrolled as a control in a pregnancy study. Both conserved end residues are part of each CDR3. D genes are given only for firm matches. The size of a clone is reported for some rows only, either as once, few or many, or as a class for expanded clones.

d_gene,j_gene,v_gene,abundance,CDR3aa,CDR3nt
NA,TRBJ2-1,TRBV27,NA,CASTPGVGYRYNEQFF,TGTGCCAGCACCCCAGGGGTTGGATACCGATACAATGAGCAGTTCTTC
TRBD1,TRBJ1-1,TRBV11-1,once,CASSLGTGGGTEAFF,TGTGCCAGCAGCTTAGGGACAGGGGGAGGAACTGAAGCTTTCTTT
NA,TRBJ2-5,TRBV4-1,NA,CASSQDLGVGETQYF,TGCGCCAGCAGCCAAGATCTAGGGGTCGGGGAGACCCAGTACTTC
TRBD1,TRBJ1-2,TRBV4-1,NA,CASSQGLGQGPGYTF,TGCGCCAGCAGCCAAGGTCTAGGACAGGGGCCCGGCTACACCTTC
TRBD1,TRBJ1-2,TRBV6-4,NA,CASSETGTGAYGYTF,TGTGCCAGCAGTGAAACCGGGACAGGGGCCTATGGCTACACCTTC
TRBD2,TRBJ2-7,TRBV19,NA,CASSLGTSYNYEQYF,TGTGCCAGTAGTCTCGGGACTAGCTATAACTACGAGCAGTACTTC
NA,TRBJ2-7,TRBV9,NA,CASSVGGDYEQYF,TGTGCCAGCAGCGTAGGGGGCGACTACGAGCAGTACTTC
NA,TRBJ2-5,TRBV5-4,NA,CASTLYPRGAEETQYF,TGTGCCAGCACCTTATATCCCCGGGGGGCCGAAGAGACCCAGTACTTC
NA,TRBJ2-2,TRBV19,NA,CASSIQEPNTGELFF,TGTGCCAGTAGTATACAGGAACCGAACACCGGGGAGCTGTTTTTT
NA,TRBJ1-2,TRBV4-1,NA,CASSQEKQGRYGYTF,TGCGCCAGCAGCCAAGAGAAGCAGGGTAGATATGGCTACACCTTC
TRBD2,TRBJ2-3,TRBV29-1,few,CSVTYSGRLSGIDTDTQYF,TGCAGCGTCACCTATAGCGGGCGGCTTTCGGGAATAGACACAGATACGCAGTATTTT
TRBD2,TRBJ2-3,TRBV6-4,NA,CASSEGLAGGPDTQYF,TGTGCCAGCAGTGAAGGACTAGCGGGGGGCCCAGATACGCAGTATTTT
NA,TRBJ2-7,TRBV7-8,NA,CASSLPGHSYEQYF,TGTGCCAGCAGCTTACCAGGACATTCCTACGAGCAGTACTTC
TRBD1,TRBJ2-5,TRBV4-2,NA,CASSPETGTETQYF,TGTGCCAGCAGCCCCGAGACAGGGACCGAGACCCAGTACTTC
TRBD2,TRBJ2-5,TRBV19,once,CASSIGALSGGAKETQYF,TGTGCCAGTAGTATAGGGGCCCTTAGCGGGGGGGCCAAGGAGACCCAGTACTTC
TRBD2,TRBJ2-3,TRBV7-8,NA,CASSLLAGGSTDTQYF,TGTGCCAGCAGCTTACTAGCGGGAGGAAGCACAGATACGCAGTATTTT
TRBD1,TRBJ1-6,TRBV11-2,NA,CASSLTGGYSPLHF,TGTGCCAGCAGCCTTACAGGGGGGTATTCACCCCTCCACTTT
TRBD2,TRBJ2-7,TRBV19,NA,CASSTSLAGALGQYF,TGTGCCAGTAGTACCTCCCTAGCGGGAGCTCTCGGGCAGTACTTC
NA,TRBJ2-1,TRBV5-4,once,CASSEDYNEQFF,TGTGCCAGCAGCGAGGACTACAATGAGCAGTTCTTC
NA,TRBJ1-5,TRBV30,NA,CAWTYSPQSNQPQHF,TGTGCCTGGACTTATTCCCCCCAGAGCAATCAGCCCCAGCATTTT
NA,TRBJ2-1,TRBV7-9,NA,CASSLVSNRRFNEQFF,TGTGCCAGCAGCTTAGTATCTAACAGGAGATTCAATGAGCAGTTCTTC
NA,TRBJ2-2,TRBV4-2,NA,CASSQATAGELFF,TGTGCCAGCAGCCAAGCAACTGCCGGGGAGCTGTTTTTT
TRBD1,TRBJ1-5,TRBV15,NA,CATSSDRESQPQHF,TGTGCCACCAGCAGTGACAGGGAAAGTCAGCCCCAGCATTTT
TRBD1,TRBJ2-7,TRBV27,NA,CASSSAGGPYEQYF,TGTGCCAGCAGTTCGGCAGGGGGTCCCTACGAGCAGTACTTC